This TCR beta chain was obtained from a study of control samples from healthy donors and cancer patients (dated by TCRdb to 2018 to 2020). Libraries came from the immunoSEQ multiplex PCR assay. TCRdb limited this immuneACCESS table to in-frame rearrangements with V and J called. A share of clones is missing; checked studies link under half to unresolved V genes, and the rest is unexplained. For this sample there are some 160,000 clones; roughly 89% appear just once. The ten largest clonotypes hold over 4.5% of the sample. A word on this clone: Its antigen is still unknown. Within one base of it there is no much larger clone, and no base qualities were kept.

V drops 7 bases and J drops 0 bases, leaving 15 bases in between. Per the germline V gene, LGHNT is the CDR1 and FRNRAP is the CDR2. CDR3 length: 15 amino acids, cysteine to phenylalanine. CDR3 DNA is the only sequence kept; it has 45 bases, read in frame from the first base. The sequenced sample consisted of blood. The receptor was derived from a young man in good health. The chain joins TRBV12-5 to TRBJ1-2, with no D gene named confidently. CDR3 reads: CASASWARANYGYTF. The DNA reads TGTGCTAGTGCTTCGTGGGCGCGGGCTAACTATGGCTACACCTTC. With the portions outside the CDR3 filled from the reference TRBV12-5 and TRBJ1-2 genes, the complete variable region becomes DARVTQTPRHKVTEMGQEVTMRCQPILGHNTVFWYRQTMMQGLELLAYFRNRAPLDDSGMPKDRFSAEMPDATLATLKIQPSEPRDSAVYFCASASWARANYGYTFGSGTRLTVV.